In this sample, the clone carrying this TCR beta chain turned up many times. The antigen remains unidentified. The data are from a study of CD8+CD57+ T cells in acquired aplastic anemia. The wider study: DNA per sorted CD4+ or CD8+ sample ranged roughly 0.17 to 27.4 ug, averaging roughly 3.3 ug.

Notes on the study in general: Patients and controls were found to share fewer than 35 CD8+ CDR3 sequences.

TCR beta VDJ and CDR3 profiles were obtained from a genomic DNA template. TCRdb passed the reads through MiXCR, listing each CDR3 protein once. The data contain under 200,000 distinct CDR3 sequences, roughly 48% of them singletons. The sequencing input was sorted CD4+, CD8+, or CD8+CD57+ T cells (not recorded which) from PBMCs. The clonotype originates from a human donor in good health.

The CDR3 loop reads CASSYSKLAGVYEQYF. The CDR3 nucleotides read TGTGCCAGCAGTTACTCGAAGCTGGCGGGAGTCTACGAGCAGTACTTC. J is TRBJ2-7 and V is TRBV6-5, with TRBD2 identical over 7 bases. The germline V gene has CDR1 MNHEY and CDR2 SVGAGI. CDR3 length: 16 residues. Unmatched junction bases numbered 8, after V lost 0 bases and J lost 3 bases.